This T cell receptor (beta chain) was found in a study of blood T cell repertoires in COVID-19. Only in-frame clones appear in the TCRdb table, and some are missing; sequencing was by immunoSEQ multiplex PCR. This sample has under 250,000 clones, with around nine tenths found just once. The Seattle site enrolled patients during active infection and followed them longitudinally. There are 15 residues in the CDR3. CDR1 is MNHEY, CDR2 SVGEGT, per germline. V lost 2 bases, J lost 0 bases, and 8 bases lay in between. This clonotype was sampled from a man aged 50-59 years with COVID-19, enrolled during active disease. J is TRBJ1-3 and V is TRBV6-2 or TRBV6-3, with D possibly being TRBD1 (6 bases). The sequencing input was peripheral blood. The CDR3 sequence: CASSYGQSSGNTIYF. For the CDR3, the DNA is TGTGCCAGCAGTTACGGACAGAGCTCTGGAAACACCATATATTTT.